The present TCR beta chain was sequenced within a study of T cell responses to AZD1222 COVID-19 vaccine (dated by TCRdb to 2020 to 2022). Turning to the overall study: AZD1222 recipients with second doses at about 4 weeks or about 12 weeks were pooled, because spike-specific TCR depth and breadth did not differ between schedules. Enrollment into the trials was organized by age into subgroups of 18-55, 56-69 and 70-plus years, and those subgroups contained approximately 160, 26 and 62 TCR-sequenced participants, respectively. A total of approximately 240 trial participants underwent TCR sequencing, of whom 200 to 220 received two doses of AZD1222 and some 25 received two doses of the MenACWY control vaccine.

The time point label of this sample denotes: baseline before first vaccination. Vaccinee samples were obtained from the UK trials COV001 and COV002, which included a single-blind randomized controlled phase 2/3 trial of AZD1222 (ChAdOx1 nCoV-19) in healthy adults. Trial participant PBMC samples were collected at day 0 and day 28 after the second dose for TCRbeta chain sequencing. The CDR3 regions of human TCRbeta chains were analyzed by immunosequencing. On the study's bioinformatics: Repertoire TCRs were matched against a reference library of SARS-CoV-2-specific TCRs generated with the MIRA antigen-specificity platform. Breadth was defined as the fraction of unique TCRs that were SARS-CoV-2-associated. Depth was defined as the fraction of total T cells that were SARS-CoV-2-associated. Using the MIRA data, each spike-specific TCR was assigned both to the spike region to which the TCR was reactive and to a CD4 or CD8 class. Log10-transformed breadth and depth values were compared by one-way ANOVA with Sidak's multiple comparisons tests. TCRdb retrieved this table from immuneACCESS and kept in-frame rearrangements only. Not all clones are present; in checked studies, unresolved V genes account for under half, and no reason is known for the remainder. V, J and clone size were drawn from that table, and D and trimming were deduced from the DNA. The sample table records 70,000 to 85,000 clones; about 82% of these occur just once. The ten largest clonotypes hold 2.9% of the sample.

The paper as a whole reports these results and caveats: Participants were mostly white British, with more females than males. The authors suggested clonal diversity may have been underestimated. Spike-specific TCR breadth and depth rose significantly after two AZD1222 doses compared with day 0 and with MenACWY recipients. Reportedly, close to half of the unique spike-specific TCRs recognized epitopes lying outside the regions that are mutated in the B.1.351 and B.1.1.7 variants. Conclusions about previously exposed vaccinees are limited because only six or seven AZD1222 recipients were SARS-CoV-2 seropositive at baseline. The 56-69-year group was small, and its depth increase did not reach significance, likely because of low power. The vaccine-associated CD4 TCRs covered the entire spike protein, and the dominant responses fell in regions 160-218 and 743-854. Because no day 14 peak-response samples were available, the repertoires could be characterized only after the peak T cell response.

With respect to this clone: Its binding antigen is unknown. Base qualities are not recorded, but no much larger clone differs from it by a single base.

Trimming at the junction amounts to 5 bases on V and 1 base on J, and the germline ends lie 12 bases apart. Measured from the cysteine to the phenylalanine, the CDR3 is 14 residues long. Left in the record is the CDR3 DNA by itself, 42 bases read in frame from the first base. The germline V gene (reference sequence) gives CDR1 as SEHNR and CDR2 as FQNEAQ. The chain is encoded by TRBV7-9 joined to TRBJ2-7, with the D gene uncertain. The source is an adult in good health. This material consisted of peripheral blood, taken on day 0 of AZD1222 vaccination. CDR3 protein: CASSHDLRSYEQYF. Read as DNA, the sequence is TGTGCCAGCAGCCACGATTTGAGGTCCTACGAGCAGTACTTC.